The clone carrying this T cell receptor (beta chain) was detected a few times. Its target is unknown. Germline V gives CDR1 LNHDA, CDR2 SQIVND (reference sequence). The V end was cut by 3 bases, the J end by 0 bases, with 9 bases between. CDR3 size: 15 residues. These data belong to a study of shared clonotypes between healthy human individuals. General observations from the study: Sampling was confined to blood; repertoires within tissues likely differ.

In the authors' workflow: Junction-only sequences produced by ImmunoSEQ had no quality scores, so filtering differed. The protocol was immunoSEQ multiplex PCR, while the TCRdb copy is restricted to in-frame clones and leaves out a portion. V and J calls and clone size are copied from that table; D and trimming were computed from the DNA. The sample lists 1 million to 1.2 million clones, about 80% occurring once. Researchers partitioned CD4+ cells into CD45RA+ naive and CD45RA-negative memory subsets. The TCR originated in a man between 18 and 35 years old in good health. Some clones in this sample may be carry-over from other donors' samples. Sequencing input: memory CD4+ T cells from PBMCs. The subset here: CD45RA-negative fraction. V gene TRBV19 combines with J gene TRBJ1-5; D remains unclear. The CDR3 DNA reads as TGTGCCAGTAGTATCGATCCAAATAGCAATCAGCCCCAGCATTTT. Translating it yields CASSIDPNSNQPQHF.